The clone carrying this T cell receptor (beta chain) has more than one count but fewer than ten. The V and J ends lost 5 bases and 2 bases, in that order; junction bases with no gene match: 9. CDR1 is MGHDK, CDR2 SYGVNS, per germline. The CDR3 consists of 16 residues. This sample is part of a study of blood T cells in healthy people across ages. The authors ran a second PCR of about 6 to 11 cycles using a sample-barcoded 5' primer and a J-beta primer mix. From the 5' RACE reads, TCRdb called clonotypes with MiXCR, one entry per CDR3 protein. The sample holds more than 900,000 distinct CDR3 sequences, roughly a quarter seen once. Each sample yielded at least 6 million isolated PBMCs. These data were also filed under a second study, of T cells of mothers and their children. That publication notes: Maternal samples each gave over 10 million TCR beta CDR3 reads, and child samples several million each.

Sequenced material: blood. This TCR was recovered from a girl aged 2-10 years in good health. The chain recombines TRBV25-1 with TRBJ2-3; 8 nucleotides align to TRBD2. For the CDR3, the DNA is TGTGCCAGCAGTCCCGAGCGGGGGACGCCCACAGATACGCAGTATTTT. Protein sequence: CASSPERGTPTDTQYF.